This entry features one T cell receptor (beta chain) sequence. Germline loops: CDR1 SGHTA, CDR2 FQGTGA. V lost 2 bases and J lost 0; bases outside the gene matches: 6. This CDR3 comprises 17 residues. In the original workflow: Estimates of nucleated cell counts were drawn from the amplification of reference gene primers. Sequencing used immunoSEQ multiplex PCR; TCRdb keeps in-frame clones, though not all of them. D and trimming were read from the DNA, whereas the V and J calls and clone size are those reported in that table. Found here are fewer than 250,000 clones, approximately 86% of them singletons; the top ten hold approximately 2.9%. This specimen belongs to a study of blood T cell repertoires in COVID-19. At the level of the study: T cells, B-cell-depleted T cells, or PBMCs supplied cDNA or gDNA.

The TCR comes from a man aged 60 to 75 with acute or convalescent COVID-19. This rearrangement joins TRBV7-3 to TRBJ2-4, with 8 bases identical to TRBD1. Material: peripheral blood. In nucleotides, the CDR3 is TGTGCCAGCAGCTTATCCGGCAGGGGGCAAGCCAAAAACATTCAGTACTTC. Its protein is CASSLSGRGQAKNIQYF.